What follows is one TCR beta chain and its context. This clonotype was observed a handful of times. Its antigen remains unidentified. No per-base quality is available; no much larger clone lies one base away. CDR1 and CDR2 are read off the germline V gene as MGHRA and YSYEKL. The CDR3 holds 13 amino acids from the cysteine to the phenylalanine. The DNA shown is the 39-base CDR3, in frame from base 1. Trimming removed 0 bases from V and 3 bases from J, leaving 5 bases between the germline ends. The study was a case-control design nested within a healthcare worker cohort in London, UK, with weekly nasopharyngeal swab PCR tests and blood sampling. Healthcare workers were recruited during the week of the UK lockdown, between 23 and 31 March 2020, and followed weekly for up to about 15 weeks. This entry belongs to a study of early T cells in non-severe SARS-CoV-2 infection (dated by TCRdb to the early 2020s). With respect to the entire study: Because TCR sequencing relied on bulk RNA taken from unsorted whole blood, pairing of alpha and beta chains was not possible. Summary of the overall study and its limitations: Matching against VDJdb was skewed toward anti-spike CD8 responses, likely underestimated virus-specific expansions, and missed private and CD4 specificities.

Libraries came from 5' RACE. Sequencing relied on a NextSeq 500. In the TCR library protocol, unique molecular identifiers were attached to individual cDNA molecules to correct for PCR bias and sequencing error. Sequencing covered both TCR alpha and beta chains, and within each sample the abundances of alpha and beta sequences were tightly co-correlated. The study's processing was this. V gene, J gene and CDR3 annotation of TCR sequences was performed with Decombinator V4. TCRs were defined as expanded if a significant change between any two time points was detected under a Poisson model with p below 0.0001. TCR abundances were normalised to the total number of TCRs sequenced in each sample and reported as counts per million. MAIT TCRs were defined by TRAV1-2 paired with TRAJ12, TRAJ20 or TRAJ33, and iNKT TCRs by TRAV10 paired with TRAJ18. A search of VDJdb, accessed on 1 November 2021, was run for TCRs annotated to CMV, EBV and SARS-CoV-2, with TCRs annotated for multiple antigens excluded. In TCRdb, the public reads were trimmed at Q25 with fastp and aligned with MiXCR, with productive beta chains retained. Every distinct CDR3 protein forms one entry, paired with its most common genes and DNA. These V and J calls originate from TCRdb's pipeline instead of the authors' own analysis. This sample gives fewer than 55,000 distinct CDR3 sequences in total; almost 7.5% of them show up just once. The ten largest account for roughly 8% of the sample.

The rearranged chain carries TRBV4-1 and TRBJ1-2, with TRBD1 as a weak D call on 5 bases. Sequencing was done on a sample of whole blood. The TCR was taken from an adult who was a healthcare worker with PCR-confirmed SARS-CoV-2 infection or an uninfected control (not recorded which). The CDR3 sequence is CASSQDRDYGYTF. At the DNA level, the sequence is TGCGCCAGCAGCCAAGACAGGGACTATGGCTACACCTTC.